This T cell receptor beta chain was sequenced during a study of T cell responses to AZD1222 COVID-19 vaccine. Study-wide findings and caveats: The study sampled repertoires only after the peak T cell response. Once two AZD1222 doses were given, Spike-specific TCR breadth and depth went up.

TCRdb's copy holds only in-frame clones and misses some; the assay was immunoSEQ multiplex PCR. The profile covers around 170,000 clones, with approximately 91% appearing a single time and roughly 2% taken by the ten largest. Analysis merged second doses at about 4 or about 12 weeks. The V gene lost 2 bases and the J gene lost 1 base, with 14 bases spanning the gap. Germline CDR1 and CDR2: KGHSH and LQKENI. The CDR3 loop spans 16 amino acids. On this clone itself: Its antigen is as yet unknown.

The receptor's source is an adult who received the AZD1222 COVID-19 vaccine. The sample was peripheral blood, taken 28 days after the second AZD1222 dose. The rearrangement uses TRBV18 and TRBJ1-1, with D perhaps matching TRBD1 (5 bases). CDR3 loop: CASSPRWGLGNTEAFF. CDR3 DNA: TGTGCCAGCTCACCAAGATGGGGCCTGGGGAACACTGAAGCTTTCTTT.